The rows below give T cell receptor beta chains drawn from one sample of a study of control samples from healthy donors and cancer patients. The data were produced by immunoSEQ multiplex PCR, yet TCRdb's version contains in-frame clones alone and is incomplete. The sample lists around 230,000 clones, roughly 94% seen once, with about 1.6% in the top ten. Sequencing used blood. These receptors came from a man in his fifties in good health. CDR3s include the opening cysteine and the closing phenylalanine or tryptophan. Each record gives: V gene, CDR3 length, clone size, J gene, D gene, CDR3 protein, CDR3 DNA. The D gene is left open where the match is weak. A row's size may be missing; if present it is once, few, many or a size class.

v_gene: TRBV7-2
len: 15
abundance: -
j_gene: TRBJ1-4
d_gene: TRBD1
CDR3aa: CASSRDRGVGEKLFF
CDR3nt: TGTGCCAGCAGCCGGGACAGGGGTGTAGGTGAAAAACTGTTTTTT

v_gene: TRBV2
len: 13
abundance: -
j_gene: TRBJ1-5
d_gene: -
CDR3aa: CASEQGGDQPQHF
CDR3nt: TGTGCCAGCGAACAGGGCGGGGATCAGCCCCAGCATTTT

v_gene: TRBV6-2/TRBV6-3
len: 14
abundance: -
j_gene: TRBJ2-1
d_gene: TRBD2
CDR3aa: CASSWPGLGNEQFF
CDR3nt: TGTGCCAGCAGTTGGCCGGGACTAGGGAATGAGCAGTTCTTC

v_gene: TRBV6-1
len: 13
abundance: -
j_gene: TRBJ1-5
d_gene: -
CDR3aa: CASSDGGNQPQHF
CDR3nt: TGTGCCAGCAGTGATGGGGGCAATCAGCCCCAGCATTTT

v_gene: TRBV7-9
len: 12
abundance: -
j_gene: TRBJ2-1
d_gene: -
CDR3aa: CASSLWGEEQFF
CDR3nt: TGTGCCAGCAGCTTATGGGGGGAGGAGCAGTTCTTC

v_gene: TRBV18
len: 15
abundance: -
j_gene: TRBJ1-5
d_gene: TRBD1
CDR3aa: CASSPGQGSNQPQHF
CDR3nt: TGTGCCAGCTCTCCCGGACAGGGAAGCAATCAGCCCCAGCATTTT

v_gene: TRBV2
len: 13
abundance: -
j_gene: TRBJ2-3
d_gene: -
CDR3aa: CASSFTRDDTQYF
CDR3nt: TGTGCCAGCAGCTTCACTCGAGATGATACGCAGTATTTT

v_gene: TRBV7-5
len: 13
abundance: -
j_gene: TRBJ2-5
d_gene: -
CDR3aa: CVSDGEPRETQYF
CDR3nt: TGTGTCAGCGACGGGGAGCCCAGAGAGACCCAGTACTTC

v_gene: TRBV4-1
len: 16
abundance: -
j_gene: TRBJ2-3
d_gene: -
CDR3aa: CASSPPRRGPEDTQYF
CDR3nt: TGCGCCAGCAGCCCCCCTCGGAGGGGGCCTGAAGATACGCAGTATTTT

v_gene: TRBV5-1
len: 16
abundance: once
j_gene: TRBJ1-2
d_gene: TRBD1
CDR3aa: CASSLGAETGFYGYTF
CDR3nt: TGCGCCAGCAGCTTGGGCGCGGAGACAGGGTTCTATGGCTACACCTTC

v_gene: TRBV2
len: 13
abundance: few
j_gene: TRBJ1-5
d_gene: -
CDR3aa: CASSDEGNQPQHF
CDR3nt: TGTGCCAGCAGTGATGAGGGTAATCAGCCCCAGCATTTT

v_gene: TRBV9
len: 14
abundance: -
j_gene: TRBJ2-3
d_gene: TRBD2
CDR3aa: CASSPPGGGDTQYF
CDR3nt: TGTGCCAGCAGCCCGCCGGGGGGGGGAGATACGCAGTATTTT

v_gene: TRBV5-1
len: 16
abundance: once
j_gene: TRBJ2-1
d_gene: -
CDR3aa: CASSGTGTLVSNEQFF
CDR3nt: TGCGCCAGCAGCGGGACCGGGACACTGGTTTCCAATGAGCAGTTCTTC

v_gene: TRBV9
len: 18
abundance: -
j_gene: TRBJ1-6
d_gene: TRBD1
CDR3aa: CASRIPGQGVPIYSPLHF
CDR3nt: TGTGCCAGCAGGATACCGGGACAGGGTGTTCCCATATATTCACCCCTCCACTTT

v_gene: TRBV11-2
len: 15
abundance: -
j_gene: TRBJ1-3
d_gene: -
CDR3aa: CASSRVGPSGNTIYF
CDR3nt: TGTGCCAGCAGCCGGGTGGGGCCGTCTGGAAACACCATATATTTT

v_gene: TRBV5-1
len: 13
abundance: -
j_gene: TRBJ1-6
d_gene: -
CDR3aa: CASSLEGNSPLHF
CDR3nt: TGCGCCAGCAGCTTGGAGGGGAATTCACCCCTCCACTTT

v_gene: TRBV7-2
len: 14
abundance: -
j_gene: TRBJ1-2
d_gene: -
CDR3aa: CASSLENRVGGYTF
CDR3nt: TGTGCCAGCAGCTTAGAGAACAGGGTGGGCGGCTACACCTTC

v_gene: TRBV4-1
len: 16
abundance: once
j_gene: TRBJ1-4
d_gene: -
CDR3aa: CASALATAGRGEKLFF
CDR3nt: TGCGCCAGCGCCCTCGCCACCGCGGGAAGGGGTGAAAAACTGTTTTTT

v_gene: TRBV5-1
len: 14
abundance: once
j_gene: TRBJ1-2
d_gene: -
CDR3aa: CASSLRNANYGYTF
CDR3nt: TGCGCCAGCAGCTTACGGAATGCTAACTATGGCTACACCTTC

v_gene: TRBV3-1/TRBV3-2
len: 13
abundance: -
j_gene: TRBJ2-4
d_gene: TRBD2
CDR3aa: CASEGGYKNIQYF
CDR3nt: TGTGCCAGCGAGGGAGGGTACAAAAACATTCAGTACTTC

v_gene: TRBV5-6
len: 15
abundance: -
j_gene: TRBJ2-3
d_gene: TRBD2
CDR3aa: CASSSLAGKEDTQYF
CDR3nt: TGTGCCAGCAGCTCACTAGCGGGGAAGGAAGATACGCAGTATTTT

v_gene: TRBV6-6
len: 15
abundance: -
j_gene: TRBJ1-1
d_gene: -
CDR3aa: CASSGMGGKNTEAFF
CDR3nt: TGTGCCAGCAGTGGGATGGGGGGCAAGAACACTGAAGCTTTCTTT

v_gene: TRBV6-4
len: 14
abundance: once
j_gene: TRBJ2-2
d_gene: -
CDR3aa: CASSDGEGTGELFF
CDR3nt: TGTGCCAGCAGTGACGGCGAGGGCACCGGGGAGCTGTTTTTT

v_gene: TRBV6-1
len: 14
abundance: -
j_gene: TRBJ2-1
d_gene: TRBD2
CDR3aa: CASSEGAGGVEQFF
CDR3nt: TGTGCCAGCAGTGAAGGTGCGGGGGGGGTTGAGCAGTTCTTC

v_gene: TRBV27
len: 15
abundance: -
j_gene: TRBJ2-1
d_gene: TRBD1
CDR3aa: CASSFLRDRGNEQFF
CDR3nt: TGTGCCAGCAGTTTCCTCCGGGACAGGGGGAATGAGCAGTTCTTC

v_gene: TRBV5-6
len: 13
abundance: -
j_gene: TRBJ2-3
d_gene: -
CDR3aa: CASSLGSTDTQYF
CDR3nt: TGTGCCAGCAGCTTGGGTAGCACAGATACGCAGTATTTT

v_gene: TRBV28
len: 17
abundance: -
j_gene: TRBJ2-3
d_gene: -
CDR3aa: CASSFPSGGLTLDTQYF
CDR3nt: TGTGCCAGCAGTTTTCCTTCCGGGGGTCTAACCCTAGATACGCAGTATTTT

v_gene: TRBV9
len: 14
abundance: -
j_gene: TRBJ1-2
d_gene: -
CDR3aa: CASSVGPTNYGYTF
CDR3nt: TGTGCCAGCAGCGTCGGGCCCACTAACTATGGCTACACCTTC

v_gene: TRBV5-1
len: 14
abundance: -
j_gene: TRBJ2-1
d_gene: TRBD1
CDR3aa: CASSDGTAYNEQFF
CDR3nt: TGCGCCAGCAGCGATGGGACAGCCTACAATGAGCAGTTCTTC

v_gene: TRBV6-6
len: 14
abundance: -
j_gene: TRBJ1-3
d_gene: TRBD1
CDR3aa: CASILTGAGNTIYF
CDR3nt: TGTGCCAGCATTTTGACAGGGGCTGGGAACACCATATATTTT

v_gene: TRBV6-1
len: 13
abundance: -
j_gene: TRBJ2-7
d_gene: -
CDR3aa: CASSEAEGGEQYF
CDR3nt: TGTGCCAGCAGTGAAGCGGAGGGGGGGGAGCAGTACTTC

v_gene: TRBV7-9
len: 15
abundance: -
j_gene: TRBJ2-1
d_gene: -
CDR3aa: CASSTGPSGYNEQFF
CDR3nt: TGTGCCAGCAGCACCGGCCCTTCGGGTTACAATGAGCAGTTCTTC

v_gene: TRBV5-4
len: 15
abundance: -
j_gene: TRBJ2-2
d_gene: -
CDR3aa: CASSYRAFNTGELFF
CDR3nt: TGTGCCAGCAGCTACCGGGCCTTTAACACCGGGGAGCTGTTTTTT

v_gene: TRBV7-2
len: 15
abundance: -
j_gene: TRBJ2-1
d_gene: TRBD2
CDR3aa: CASSSFSGGEDEQFF
CDR3nt: TGTGCCAGCAGCTCATTTAGCGGGGGGGAGGATGAGCAGTTCTTC